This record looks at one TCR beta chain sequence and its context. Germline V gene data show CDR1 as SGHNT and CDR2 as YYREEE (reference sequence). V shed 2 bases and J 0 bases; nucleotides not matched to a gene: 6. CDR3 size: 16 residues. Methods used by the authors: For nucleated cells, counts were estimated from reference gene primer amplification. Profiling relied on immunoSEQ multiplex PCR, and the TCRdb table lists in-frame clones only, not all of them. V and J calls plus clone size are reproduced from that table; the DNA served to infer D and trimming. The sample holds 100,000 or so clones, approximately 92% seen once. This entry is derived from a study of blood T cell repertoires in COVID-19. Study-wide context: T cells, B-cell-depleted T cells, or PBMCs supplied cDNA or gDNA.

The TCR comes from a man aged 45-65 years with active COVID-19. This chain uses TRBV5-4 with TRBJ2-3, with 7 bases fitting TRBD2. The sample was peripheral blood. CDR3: CASSFKSGTSTDTQYF. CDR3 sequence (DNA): TGTGCCAGCAGCTTTAAAAGCGGGACTAGCACAGATACGCAGTATTTT.